Sequencing of this T cell receptor (beta chain) was carried out in a study of T cells in localized non-small cell lung cancer. The method was immunoSEQ multiplex PCR; TCRdb's version includes in-frame clones alone and lacks a portion of them. The sample lists around 26,000 clones, approximately 90% occurring once. Worth noting for this clone: Its target is not known.

Study-wide results and caveats: In adjacent lung, a median roughly 57 of the top 100 tumor clones were found. There was higher T cell clonality in uninvolved adjacent lung than in tumor, and it was highest there.

The TCR was taken from a woman aged 18 to 55 with stage I lung adenocarcinoma. The sequencing here drew on peripheral blood, taken before any cancer treatment.

The CDR3 sequence: CASIPRADRLNEQYF. In DNA form, the CDR3 reads TGTGCCAGCATCCCCCGGGCGGACAGGTTAAACGAGCAGTACTTC. This chain joins TRBV5-8 and TRBJ2-7, with 7 positions matching TRBD1. CDR1 is SGHTS, CDR2 YDEGEE, per germline. V was pared by 6 bases and J by 5 bases, with 14 bases of the junction left unmatched. The CDR3 has 15 amino acids.